This TCR beta chain was identified in a study of control samples from healthy donors and cancer patients. Clones were sequenced by immunoSEQ multiplex PCR, and TCRdb holds only the in-frame ones, with some missing. The profile covers about 83,000 clones, with 91% appearing a single time and approximately 15% taken by the ten largest. The germline V and J ends were trimmed by 0 bases and 1 base, with 13 bases remaining between them. Germline V gene sequence: CDR1 LNHDA, CDR2 SQIVND (reference sequence). The CDR3 has 17 residues. The TCR originated in a man aged 50 to 59 in good health. The specimen sequenced was blood. The chain has TRBV19 and TRBJ2-1; no reliable D call. The CDR3 DNA follows: TGTGCCAGTAGTATAGATAGGACCCTACCTTCCTACAATGAGCAGTTCTTC. Translating gives CASSIDRTLPSYNEQFF.